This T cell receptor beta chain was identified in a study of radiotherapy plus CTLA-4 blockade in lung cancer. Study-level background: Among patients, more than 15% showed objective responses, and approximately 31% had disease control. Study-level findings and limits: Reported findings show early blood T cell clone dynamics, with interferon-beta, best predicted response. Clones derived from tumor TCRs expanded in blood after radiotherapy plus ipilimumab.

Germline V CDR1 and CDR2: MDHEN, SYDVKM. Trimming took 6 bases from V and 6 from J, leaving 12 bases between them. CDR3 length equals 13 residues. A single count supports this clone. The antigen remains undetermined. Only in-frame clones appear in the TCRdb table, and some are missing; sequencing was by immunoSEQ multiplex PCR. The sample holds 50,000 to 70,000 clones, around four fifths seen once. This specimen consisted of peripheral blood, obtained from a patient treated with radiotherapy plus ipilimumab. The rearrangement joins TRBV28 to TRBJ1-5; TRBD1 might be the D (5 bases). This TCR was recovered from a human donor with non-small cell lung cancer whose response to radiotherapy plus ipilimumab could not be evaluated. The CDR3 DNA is TGTGCCAGCAGGTGGACGGGGGGTCAGCCCCAGCATTTT. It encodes CASRWTGGQPQHF. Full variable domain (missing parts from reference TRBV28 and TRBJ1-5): DVKVTQSSRYLVKRTGEKVFLECVQDMDHENMFWYRQDPGLGLRLIYFSYDVKMKEKGDIPEGYSVSREKKERFSLILESASTNQTSMYLCASRWTGGQPQHFGDGTRLSIL.